This is a list of T cell receptor beta chains from one sample in a study of blood T cell repertoires in COVID-19. Method: immunoSEQ multiplex PCR; TCRdb's copy keeps in-frame clones and lacks some. The sample contains around 99,000 clones, more than 70% of which appear only once. Sequenced: peripheral blood. The receptors were sampled from a man between 35 and 55 years old with active or convalescent COVID-19. Both conserved end residues are part of each CDR3. D genes are given only for firm matches. Rows give clone size only sometimes, using once, few, many, or a class for an expanded clone.

D gene,J gene,V gene,clone size,CDR3 protein,CDR3 DNA
NA,TRBJ2-2,TRBV4-1,NA,CASSQGVGSTGELFF,TGCGCCAGCAGCCAAGGGGTGGGCAGCACCGGGGAGCTGTTTTTT
NA,TRBJ1-1,TRBV7-9,NA,CASSFADSTEAFF,TGTGCCAGCAGCTTCGCCGACAGCACTGAAGCTTTCTTT
TRBD2,TRBJ2-3,TRBV7-3,NA,CASSLTTSGIPSTDTQYF,TGTGCCAGCAGCTTAACGACTAGCGGAATCCCTAGCACAGATACGCAGTATTTT
NA,TRBJ2-1,TRBV28,NA,CASSNRLSNEQFF,TGTGCCAGCAGCAATCGATTGAGTAATGAGCAGTTCTTC
NA,TRBJ2-7,TRBV5-1,NA,CASSMGTRQAHLYEQYF,TGCGCCAGCAGCATGGGGACCAGACAGGCCCATCTCTACGAGCAGTACTTC
NA,TRBJ2-2,TRBV13,few,CASSQRRVSGELFF,TGTGCCAGCAGCCAAAGGCGGGTGTCCGGGGAGCTGTTTTTT
NA,TRBJ2-5,TRBV28,NA,CASSYYQETQYF,TGTGCCAGCAGTTACTACCAAGAGACCCAGTACTTC
TRBD1,TRBJ1-2,TRBV18,NA,CASSPRTGDGYTF,TGTGCCAGCTCACCAAGGACAGGGGATGGCTACACCTTC
TRBD1,TRBJ2-1,TRBV19,NA,CASSITGGYNEQFF,TGTGCCAGTAGTATCACAGGGGGTTACAATGAGCAGTTCTTC
NA,TRBJ1-1,TRBV4-2,NA,CASSQVQGGNTEAFF,TGTGCCAGCAGCCAAGTCCAAGGAGGGAACACTGAAGCTTTCTTT
TRBD2,TRBJ2-1,TRBV27,NA,CASSQIAGEQFF,TGTGCCAGCAGTCAAATAGCGGGCGAACAGTTCTTC
NA,TRBJ1-2,TRBV4-1,NA,CASSQDSYSKYGYTF,TGCGCCAGCAGCCAAGATTCTTACAGCAAGTATGGCTACACCTTC
NA,TRBJ2-7,TRBV28,few,CASSGAYEQYF,TGTGCCAGCTCAGGGGCCTACGAGCAGTACTTC
TRBD1,TRBJ2-7,TRBV25-1,few,CASSELTGGTYEQYF,TGTGCCAGCAGTGAATTGACAGGGGGCACCTACGAGCAGTACTTC
TRBD1,TRBJ1-5,TRBV6-2/TRBV6-3,NA,CASSRDRGDQPQHF,TGTGCCAGCAGTCGGGACAGGGGTGATCAGCCCCAGCATTTT
TRBD2,TRBJ2-2,TRBV28,NA,CASSALGLAGVGTGELFF,TGTGCCAGCAGTGCCCTTGGGCTAGCGGGAGTTGGCACCGGGGAGCTGTTTTTT
TRBD2,TRBJ2-5,TRBV6-6,NA,CASSYAGGQETQYF,TGTGCCAGCAGTTACGCGGGAGGCCAAGAGACCCAGTACTTC